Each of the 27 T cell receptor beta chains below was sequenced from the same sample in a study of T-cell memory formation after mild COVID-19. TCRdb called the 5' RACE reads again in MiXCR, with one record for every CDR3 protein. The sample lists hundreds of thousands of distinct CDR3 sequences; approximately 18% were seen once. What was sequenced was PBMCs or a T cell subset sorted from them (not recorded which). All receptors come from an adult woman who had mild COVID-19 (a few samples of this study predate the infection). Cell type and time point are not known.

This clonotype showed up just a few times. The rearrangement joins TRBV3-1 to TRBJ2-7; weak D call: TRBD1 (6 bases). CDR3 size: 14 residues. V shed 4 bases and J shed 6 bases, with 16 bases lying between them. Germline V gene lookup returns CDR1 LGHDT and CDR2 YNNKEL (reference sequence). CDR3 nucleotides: TGTGCCAGCAGCCCGGACAGTCCTCGGGGCGAGCAGTACTTC. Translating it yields CASSPDSPRGEQYF.

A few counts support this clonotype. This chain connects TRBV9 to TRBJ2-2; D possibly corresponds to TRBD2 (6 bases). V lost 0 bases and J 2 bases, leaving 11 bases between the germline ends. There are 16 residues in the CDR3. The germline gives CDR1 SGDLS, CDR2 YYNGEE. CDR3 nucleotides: TGTGCCAGCAGCGTAGGCGCGGGGACCAACACCGGGGAGCTGTTTTTT. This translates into CASSVGAGTNTGELFF.

CDR3 amino acids: CASSPRDRPREQYF. As DNA, the CDR3 is TGTGCCAGCAGCCCCCGGGACAGGCCTCGGGAGCAGTACTTC. The V and J genes are TRBV9 and TRBJ2-7; 8 positions match TRBD1. Trimming cost V 4 bases and J 7 bases; bases outside gene matches: 10. The length of the CDR3 is 14 residues. Germline-derived CDR1 and CDR2 are SGDLS and YYNGEE.

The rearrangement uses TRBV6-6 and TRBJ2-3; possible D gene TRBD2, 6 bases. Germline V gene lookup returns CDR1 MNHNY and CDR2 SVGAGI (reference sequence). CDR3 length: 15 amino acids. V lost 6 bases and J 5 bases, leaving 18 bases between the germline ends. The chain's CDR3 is CASSRRGSTGDTQYF. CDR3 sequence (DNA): TGTGCCAGCAGCCGTCGGGGGTCCACAGGAGATACGCAGTATTTT.

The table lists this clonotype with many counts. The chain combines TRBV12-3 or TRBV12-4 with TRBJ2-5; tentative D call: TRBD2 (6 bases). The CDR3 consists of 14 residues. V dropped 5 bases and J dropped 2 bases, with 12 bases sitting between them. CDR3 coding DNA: TGTGCCAGCAGTCAGACTAGTTGGCAAGAGACCCAGTACTTC. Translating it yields CASSQTSWQETQYF.

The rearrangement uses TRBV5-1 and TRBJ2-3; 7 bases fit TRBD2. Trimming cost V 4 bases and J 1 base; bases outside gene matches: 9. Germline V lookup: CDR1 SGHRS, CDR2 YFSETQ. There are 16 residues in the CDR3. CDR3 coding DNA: TGCGCCAGCAGCCCCGTGGCCCGGGGGGGCACAGATACGCAGTATTTT. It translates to CASSPVARGGTDTQYF. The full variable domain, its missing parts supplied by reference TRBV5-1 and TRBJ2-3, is KAGVTQTPRYLIKTRGQQVTLSCSPISGHRSVSWYQQTPGQGLQFLFEYFSETQRNKGNFPGRFSGRQFSNSRSEMNVSTLELGDSALYLCASSPVARGGTDTQYFGPGTRLTVL.

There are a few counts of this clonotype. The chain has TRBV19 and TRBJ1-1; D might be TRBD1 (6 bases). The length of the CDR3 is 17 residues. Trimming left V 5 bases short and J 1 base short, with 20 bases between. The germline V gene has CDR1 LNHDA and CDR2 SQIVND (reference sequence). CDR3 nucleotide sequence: TGTGCCAGTAGTCCCAGAGGCGGGGGGCAGGGGAACACTGAAGCTTTCTTT. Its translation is CASSPRGGGQGNTEAFF.

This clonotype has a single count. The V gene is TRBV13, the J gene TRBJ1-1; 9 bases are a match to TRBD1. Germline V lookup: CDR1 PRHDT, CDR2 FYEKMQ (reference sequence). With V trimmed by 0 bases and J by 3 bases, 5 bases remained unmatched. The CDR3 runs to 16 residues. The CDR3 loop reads CASSLGRDRDYTEAFF. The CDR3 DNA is TGTGCCAGCAGCTTAGGTCGGGACAGGGATTACACTGAAGCTTTCTTT.

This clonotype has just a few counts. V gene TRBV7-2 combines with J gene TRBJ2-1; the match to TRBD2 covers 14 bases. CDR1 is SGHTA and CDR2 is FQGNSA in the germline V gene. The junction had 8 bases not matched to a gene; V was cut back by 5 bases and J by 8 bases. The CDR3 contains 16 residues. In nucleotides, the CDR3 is TGTGCCAGCAGCCCCGGGACTAGCGGGAGAATATATGAGCAGTTCTTC. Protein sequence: CASSPGTSGRIYEQFF.

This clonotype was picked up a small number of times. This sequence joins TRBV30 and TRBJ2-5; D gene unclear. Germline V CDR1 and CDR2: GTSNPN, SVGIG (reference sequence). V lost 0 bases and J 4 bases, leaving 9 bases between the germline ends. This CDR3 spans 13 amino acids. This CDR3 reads CAWSVRAGETQYF. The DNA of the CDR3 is TGTGCCTGGAGTGTAAGGGCAGGAGAGACCCAGTACTTC.

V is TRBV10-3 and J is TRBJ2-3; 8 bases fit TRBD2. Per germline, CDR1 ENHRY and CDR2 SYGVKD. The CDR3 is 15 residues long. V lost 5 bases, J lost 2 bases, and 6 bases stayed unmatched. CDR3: CAISLLAASTDTQYF. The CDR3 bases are TGTGCCATCAGTCTACTAGCGGCCTCCACAGATACGCAGTATTTT.

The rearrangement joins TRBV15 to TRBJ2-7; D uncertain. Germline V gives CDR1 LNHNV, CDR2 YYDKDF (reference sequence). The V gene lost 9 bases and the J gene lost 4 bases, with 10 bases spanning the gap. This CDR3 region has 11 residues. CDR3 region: CATQDGYEQYF. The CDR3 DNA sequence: TGTGCCACTCAGGACGGGTACGAGCAGTACTTC.

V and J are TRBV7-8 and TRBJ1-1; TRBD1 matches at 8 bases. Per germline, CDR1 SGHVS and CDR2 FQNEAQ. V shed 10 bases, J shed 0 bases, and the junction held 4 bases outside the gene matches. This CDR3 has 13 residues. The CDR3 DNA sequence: TGTGCCACGTGGACAGGGATGAACACTGAAGCTTTCTTT. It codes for CATWTGMNTEAFF.

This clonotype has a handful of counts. CDR3 sequence: CASSLAQLPQFF. The CDR3 nucleotides are TGTGCCAGCAGCTTGGCCCAGTTACCACAGTTCTTC. This chain joins TRBV5-6 and TRBJ2-1, with D unresolved. The germline V gene has CDR1 SGHDT and CDR2 YYEEEE. V was trimmed by 0 bases and J by 13 bases, leaving 11 bases between them. The CDR3 runs to 12 residues.

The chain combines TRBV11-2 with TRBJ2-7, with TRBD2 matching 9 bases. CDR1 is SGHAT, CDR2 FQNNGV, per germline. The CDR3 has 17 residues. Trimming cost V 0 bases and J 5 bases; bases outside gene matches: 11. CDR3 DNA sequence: TGTGCCAGCAGCTTAGATCTTTGGGCTAGCGGGATGGACGAGCAGTACTTC. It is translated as CASSLDLWASGMDEQYF.

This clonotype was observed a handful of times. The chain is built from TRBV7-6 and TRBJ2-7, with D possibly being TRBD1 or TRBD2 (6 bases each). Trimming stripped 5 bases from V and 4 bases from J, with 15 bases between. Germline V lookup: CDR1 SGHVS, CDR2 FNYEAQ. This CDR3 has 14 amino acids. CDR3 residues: CASSHRGLQYEQYF. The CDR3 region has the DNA TGTGCCAGCAGCCATCGGGGGCTCCAGTACGAGCAGTACTTC.

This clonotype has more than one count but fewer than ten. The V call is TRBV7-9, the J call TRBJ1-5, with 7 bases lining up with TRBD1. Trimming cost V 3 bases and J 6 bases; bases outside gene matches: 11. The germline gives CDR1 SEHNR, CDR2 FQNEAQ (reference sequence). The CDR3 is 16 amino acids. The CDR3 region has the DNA TGTGCCAGCAGCTTGGGGGACAGTCCGGCGGGTCAGCCCCAGCATTTT. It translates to CASSLGDSPAGQPQHF.

The DNA of the CDR3 is TGTGCCAGCAGTTTCGACGGCTACAATGAGCAGTTCTTC. Amino acids: CASSFDGYNEQFF. This chain uses TRBV7-9 with TRBJ2-1; D ambiguous. Trimming left V 6 bases short and J 3 bases short, with 9 bases between. This CDR3 spans 13 amino acids. Germline V gene lookup returns CDR1 SEHNR and CDR2 FQNEAQ (reference sequence).

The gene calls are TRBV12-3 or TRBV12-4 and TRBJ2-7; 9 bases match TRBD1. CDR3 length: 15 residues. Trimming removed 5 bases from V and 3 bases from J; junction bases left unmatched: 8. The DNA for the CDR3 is TGTGCCAGCAGTCCCACGGGACAGGGAATCTACGAGCAGTACTTC. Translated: CASSPTGQGIYEQYF.

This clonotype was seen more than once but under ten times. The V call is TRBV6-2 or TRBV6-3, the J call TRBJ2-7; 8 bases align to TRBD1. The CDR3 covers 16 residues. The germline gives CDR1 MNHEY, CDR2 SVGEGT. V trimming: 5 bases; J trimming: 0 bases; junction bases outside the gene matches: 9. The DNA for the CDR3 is TGTGCCAGCAGTACCAGGACAGGGCCCTTCTCCTACGAGCAGTACTTC. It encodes CASSTRTGPFSYEQYF.

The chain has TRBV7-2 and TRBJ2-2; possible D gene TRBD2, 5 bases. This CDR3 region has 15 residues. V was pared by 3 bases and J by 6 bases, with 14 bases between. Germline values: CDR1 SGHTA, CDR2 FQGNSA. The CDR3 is CASSFGLDWAGELFF. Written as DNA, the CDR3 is TGTGCCAGCAGCTTTGGACTGGATTGGGCCGGGGAGCTGTTTTTT.

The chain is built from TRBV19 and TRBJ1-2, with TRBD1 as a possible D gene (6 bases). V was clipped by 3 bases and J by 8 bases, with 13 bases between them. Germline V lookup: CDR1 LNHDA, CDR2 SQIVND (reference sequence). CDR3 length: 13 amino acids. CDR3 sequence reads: CASSIGTSRGYTF. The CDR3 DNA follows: TGTGCCAGTAGTATCGGGACATCTCGCGGCTACACCTTC. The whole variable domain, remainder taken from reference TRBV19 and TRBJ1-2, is DGGITQSPKYLFRKEGQNVTLSCEQNLNHDAMYWYRQDPGQGLRLIYYSQIVNDFQKGDIAEGYSVSREKKESFPLTVTSAQKNPTAFYLCASSIGTSRGYTFGSGTRLTVV.

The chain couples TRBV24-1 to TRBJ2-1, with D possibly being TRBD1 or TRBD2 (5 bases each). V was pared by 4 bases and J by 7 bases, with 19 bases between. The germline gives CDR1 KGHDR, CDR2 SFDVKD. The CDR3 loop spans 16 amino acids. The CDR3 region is CATSDPVGTSMNEQFF. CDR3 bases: TGTGCCACCAGTGACCCTGTAGGGACGTCTATGAATGAGCAGTTCTTC.

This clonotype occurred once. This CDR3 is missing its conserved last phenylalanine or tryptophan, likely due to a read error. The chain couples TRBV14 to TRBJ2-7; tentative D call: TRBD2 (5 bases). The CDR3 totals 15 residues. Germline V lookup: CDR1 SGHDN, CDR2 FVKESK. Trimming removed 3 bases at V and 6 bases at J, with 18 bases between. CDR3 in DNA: TGTGCCAGCAGCCAGCGAAAAGGAAGCGGTGGCGAGCAGTACCTC. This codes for CASSQRKGSGGEQYL.

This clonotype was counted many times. CDR3: CASSGQGDYGYTF. In DNA form, the CDR3 reads TGTGCCAGCAGCGGACAGGGGGACTATGGCTACACCTTC. V gene TRBV6-1 combines with J gene TRBJ1-2; 10 nucleotides agree with TRBD1. This CDR3 contains 13 residues. V was pared by 6 bases and J by 3 bases, with 1 base of the junction left unmatched. In germline, CDR1 is MNHNS, CDR2 SASEGT.

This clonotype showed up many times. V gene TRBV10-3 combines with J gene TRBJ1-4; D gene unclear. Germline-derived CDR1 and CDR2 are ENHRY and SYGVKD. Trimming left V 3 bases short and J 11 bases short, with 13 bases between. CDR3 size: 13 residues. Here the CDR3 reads CAISEEFHGKLFF. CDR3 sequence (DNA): TGTGCCATCAGTGAAGAGTTCCACGGGAAACTGTTTTTT.

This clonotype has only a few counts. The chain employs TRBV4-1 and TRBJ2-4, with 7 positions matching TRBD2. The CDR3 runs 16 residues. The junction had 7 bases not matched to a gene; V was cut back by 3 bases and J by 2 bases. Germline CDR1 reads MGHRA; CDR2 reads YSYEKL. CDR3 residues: CASSHAGGLPKNIQYF. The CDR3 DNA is TGCGCCAGCAGCCACGCCGGGGGGTTACCCAAAAACATTCAGTACTTC.